The 14 T cell receptor beta chains reported below all come from one sample, sequenced in a study of T cells in narcolepsy. The protocol was immunoSEQ multiplex PCR, while the TCRdb copy is restricted to in-frame clones and leaves out a portion. The data show some 17,000 clones, 70% to 90% seen once. Sequenced: memory (CD45RA-) CD4+ T cells from blood. The receptor source for this set is a human donor in good health.

V gene TRBV18 combines with J gene TRBJ2-5; a possible D gene is TRBD2 (5 bases). Trimming removed 6 bases at V and 0 bases at J, with 11 bases between. This CDR3 spans 14 amino acids. Per germline, CDR1 KGHSH and CDR2 LQKENI. The CDR3 protein is CASSGELNQETQYF. Here the CDR3 DNA reads TGTGCCAGCTCGGGAGAATTAAACCAAGAGACCCAGTACTTC.

V gene TRBV11-2 combines with J gene TRBJ2-1; 9 nucleotides line up with TRBD2. The CDR3 sequence is 15 residues long. The germline V gene encodes CDR1 SGHAT and CDR2 FQNNGV. The V and J ends lost 5 bases and 5 bases, in that order; junction bases with no gene match: 7. This CDR3 reads CASSRGTSTDNEQFF. CDR3 coding DNA: TGTGCCAGCAGCCGGGGGACTAGCACGGACAATGAGCAGTTCTTC.

V and J are TRBV18 and TRBJ2-7, with D perhaps TRBD1 or TRBD2 (7 bases each). V was clipped by 3 bases and J by 5 bases, with 14 bases between them. Germline loops: CDR1 KGHSH, CDR2 LQKENI. The CDR3 is 14 residues long. The CDR3 sequence is CASSPAGGVDEQYF. CDR3 nucleotides: TGTGCCAGCTCACCCGCAGGGGGGGTGGACGAGCAGTACTTC.

The J gene is TRBJ2-2, the V gene TRBV6-1; tentative D call: TRBD2 (5 bases). CDR3 length: 15 residues. The V gene lost 0 bases and the J gene lost 6 bases, with 11 bases spanning the gap. Germline V CDR1 and CDR2: MNHNS, SASEGT. The CDR3 sequence: CASSEARLASGELFF. CDR3 bases: TGTGCCAGCAGTGAAGCACGTCTAGCTTCCGGGGAGCTGTTTTTT.

The rearrangement joins TRBV7-2 to TRBJ2-7, with a tentative D call TRBD2 (6 bases). Germline CDR1 and CDR2: SGHTA and FQGNSA. The CDR3 sequence is 14 residues long. V lost 5 bases to trimming and J lost 3 bases, with 14 bases between them. The CDR3 protein is CASSRDLGFYEQYF. In DNA, the CDR3 is TGTGCCAGCAGCAGGGACTTGGGATTCTACGAGCAGTACTTC.

This chain uses TRBV6-5 with TRBJ1-4; D remains unclear. The CDR3 extends over 14 amino acids. V lost 7 bases and J 0 bases, leaving 9 bases between the germline ends. Looked up from germline, CDR1 is MNHEY and CDR2 is SVGAGI. The CDR3 loop is CASTWTTTNEKLFF. Written as DNA, the CDR3 is TGTGCCAGCACATGGACCACAACTAATGAAAAACTGTTTTTT.

This chain links TRBV25-1 with TRBJ2-3; the match to TRBD2 covers 10 bases. The CDR3 extends over 14 amino acids. Germline loops: CDR1 MGHDK, CDR2 SYGVNS. V was pared by 4 bases and J by 6 bases, with 4 bases of the junction left unmatched. The CDR3 loop reads CASSGAGGRDTQYF. CDR3 nucleotide sequence: TGTGCCAGCAGTGGAGCGGGAGGGCGCGATACGCAGTATTTT.

A single count supports this clone. The rearrangement joins TRBV6-1 to TRBJ2-2; 8 nucleotides agree with TRBD2. Unmatched junction bases numbered 4, after V lost 6 bases and J lost 4 bases. The CDR3 loop spans 14 amino acids. The germline gives CDR1 MNHNS, CDR2 SASEGT. CDR3 loop: CASRAGGSTGELFF. In DNA form, the CDR3 reads TGTGCCAGCAGGGCGGGGGGCTCCACCGGGGAGCTGTTTTTT.

The chain recombines TRBV30 with TRBJ2-1; TRBD2 aligns across 15 bases. Germline-derived CDR1 and CDR2 are GTSNPN and SVGIG (reference sequence). V was clipped by 1 base and J by 8 bases; unmatched bases: 3. The CDR3 contains 15 residues. The CDR3 protein is CAWSAGLAGGDEQFF. Here the CDR3 DNA reads TGTGCCTGGAGTGCGGGACTAGCGGGAGGAGATGAGCAGTTCTTC.

This sequence joins TRBV30 and TRBJ2-7, with D uncertain. The length of the CDR3 is 12 residues. Per germline, CDR1 GTSNPN and CDR2 SVGIG (reference sequence). V shed 0 bases and J shed 2 bases, with 5 bases lying between them. CDR3 protein: CAWSVRAYEQYF. The CDR3, as DNA: TGTGCCTGGAGTGTACGAGCCTACGAGCAGTACTTC.

The chain joins TRBV11-2 to TRBJ2-3; TRBD2 is a possible D gene (6 bases). The germline gives CDR1 SGHAT, CDR2 FQNNGV. The CDR3 consists of 15 residues. Trimming cost V 1 base and J 3 bases, with 11 bases left between them. Here the CDR3 reads CASSLGGVETDTQYF. As DNA, the CDR3 is TGTGCCAGCAGCTTAGGGGGGGTAGAGACAGATACGCAGTATTTT.

The chain recombines TRBV5-5 with TRBJ2-5, with D perhaps matching TRBD2 (6 bases). V lost 2 bases to trimming and J lost 5 bases, with 7 bases between them. Germline V gives CDR1 SGHKS, CDR2 YYEKEE (reference sequence). This CDR3 is 12 amino acids long. Here the CDR3 DNA reads TGTGCCAGCAGCTTCGGAGGGGAGACCCAGTACTTC. Its translation is CASSFGGETQYF.

The rearrangement joins TRBV29-1 to TRBJ2-1; 11 positions agree with TRBD2. This CDR3 spans 14 amino acids. Per germline, CDR1 SQVTM and CDR2 ANQGSEA. The ends lost 3 bases at V and 7 bases at J; junction bases unmatched: 5. The CDR3 bases are TGCAGCGTTGACGCTACTAGCGGGAGTAATGAGCAGTTCTTC. Amino acids: CSVDATSGSNEQFF.

CDR3 residues: CASSHRSSGLSNTGELFF. In nucleotides, the CDR3 is TGCGCCAGCAGCCACCGCTCTAGCGGGTTATCGAACACCGGGGAGCTGTTTTTT. The genes are TRBV5-1 and TRBJ2-2, with 8 bases that match TRBD2. This CDR3 has 18 residues. Germline V CDR1 and CDR2: SGHRS, YFSETQ. J was trimmed by 0 bases and V by 4 bases; bases with no gene match: 11.